This is a list of T cell receptor beta chains from one sample in a study of T cell responses to AZD1222 COVID-19 vaccine. Only in-frame clones appear in the TCRdb table, and some are missing; sequencing was by immunoSEQ multiplex PCR. The sample includes tens of thousands of clones, 85% to 90% of them seen just once. Sample: peripheral blood, taken 28 days after the second AZD1222 dose. These receptors were obtained from an adult who received the AZD1222 COVID-19 vaccine. CDR3s include the opening cysteine and the closing phenylalanine or tryptophan. The D gene is left open where the match is weak. The size entry is marked missing in some rows and otherwise reads once, few, many or a size class.

clone size | D gene | J gene | V gene | CDR3 DNA | CDR3 protein
. | . | TRBJ2-1 | TRBV5-6 | TGTGCCAGCAGCTTGGGGGCTTACAATGAGCAGTTCTTC | CASSLGAYNEQFF
. | TRBD2 | TRBJ2-1 | TRBV7-2 | TGTGCCAGCAGCTCAGCTAGCGGGGCGTCCTACAATGAGCAGTTCTTC | CASSSASGASYNEQFF
. | . | TRBJ1-5 | TRBV28 | TGTGCCAGCAGGCGACAGAGACTCAATCAGCCCCAGCATTTT | CASRRQRLNQPQHF
. | . | TRBJ2-7 | TRBV5-4 | TGTGCCAGCAGCTTTTCGGGTGGTGGCGAGCAGTACTTC | CASSFSGGGEQYF
. | TRBD2 | TRBJ2-7 | TRBV5-1 | TGCGCCAGCAGCTTGGCGGCTAGCGGGATTTACGAGCAGTACTTC | CASSLAASGIYEQYF
few | . | TRBJ1-1 | TRBV7-9 | TGTGCCAGCAGTCCACGGAACACTGAAGCTTTCTTT | CASSPRNTEAFF
medium-sized | . | TRBJ2-7 | TRBV5-1 | TGCGCCAGCAGATCCGGGAACTCCTACGAGCAGTACTTC | CASRSGNSYEQYF
. | TRBD2 | TRBJ2-7 | TRBV23-1 | TGCGCCAGCAGTCGGGGGACGACCGGGACTAGCGGGAGTGGATCCTACGAGCAGTACTTC | CASSRGTTGTSGSGSYEQYF
. | TRBD1 | TRBJ1-1 | TRBV9 | TGTGCCAGCAGCGTCGGGACAGCGGTTGGGACTGAAGCTTTCTTT | CASSVGTAVGTEAFF
once | . | TRBJ2-7 | TRBV7-9 | TGTGCCAGCAGTCCCGGGACTGTATACGAGCAGTACTTC | CASSPGTVYEQYF
. | TRBD1 | TRBJ1-4 | TRBV28 | TGTGCCAGCAGTTTCGGACAGGCAGGAGGCGAAAAACTGTTTTTT | CASSFGQAGGEKLFF
. | . | TRBJ2-5 | TRBV4-1 | TGCGCCAGCAGCCAAGTTAGCGGAGGACAAGAGACCCAGTACTTC | CASSQVSGGQETQYF
. | . | TRBJ2-2 | TRBV30 | TGTGCCTGGAGTGAGGAACACTTCACCGGGGAGCTGTTTTTT | CAWSEEHFTGELFF
. | . | TRBJ1-2 | TRBV18 | TGTGCCAGCTCACCACCGGAGGTCTTCTATGGCTACACCTTC | CASSPPEVFYGYTF
. | . | TRBJ2-2 | TRBV15 | TGTGCCACCCGCCTTCGGGAGTCCCACGGGGAGCTGTTTTTT | CATRLRESHGELFF
. | . | TRBJ2-7 | TRBV3-1/TRBV3-2 | TGTGCCAGCAGCAGCCGTAGCGAGCAGTACTTC | CASSSRSEQYF
. | . | TRBJ2-3 | TRBV12-3/TRBV12-4 | TGTGCCAGCAGGAGGGAAAGCACAGATACGCAGTATTTT | CASRRESTDTQYF
. | . | TRBJ1-2 | TRBV7-9 | TGTGCCAGCAGCCCGACGCACACCGGGGGCCTCATGGATGGCTACACCTTC | CASSPTHTGGLMDGYTF
medium-sized | . | TRBJ2-1 | TRBV10-2 | TGCGCCAGCAGTGAGCGGGAGTACAATGAGCAGTTCTTC | CASSEREYNEQFF
. | TRBD2 | TRBJ2-3 | TRBV7-9 | TGTGCCAGCAGCTTAGGACTAGCGGGAGTAGGGACAGATACGCAGTATTTT | CASSLGLAGVGTDTQYF
. | . | TRBJ2-1 | TRBV6-2/TRBV6-3 | TGTGCCAGCAGTTACATCGGTAATGAGCAGTTCTTC | CASSYIGNEQFF
once | . | TRBJ2-3 | TRBV7-3 | TGTGCCAGCAGCTTGGGCTACGGAGATACGCAGTATTTT | CASSLGYGDTQYF
. | . | TRBJ1-6 | TRBV25-1 | TGTGCCAGCAGTGAACCAAATAATTCACCCCTCCACTTT | CASSEPNNSPLHF
. | TRBD1 | TRBJ1-1 | TRBV10-2 | TGCGCCAGCAGGGACAGGAGTTCGACTGAAGCTTTCTTT | CASRDRSSTEAFF
. | TRBD2 | TRBJ2-2 | TRBV11-2 | TGTGCCAGCAGCTTACTAGCGGGAGGACTTACCGGGGAGCTGTTTTTT | CASSLLAGGLTGELFF
. | TRBD2 | TRBJ2-3 | TRBV6-4 | TGTGCCAGCAGTGAATCAGCGGGAGGGGAAGATACGCAGTATTTT | CASSESAGGEDTQYF
. | . | TRBJ2-5 | TRBV20-1 | TGCAGTGCTCAGGCTGAGACCCAGTACTTC | CSAQAETQYF
once | . | TRBJ2-7 | TRBV4-1 | TGCGCCAGCAGCCAAGATTTTGGGGGAGCGGCCTACGAGCAGTACTTC | CASSQDFGGAAYEQYF
. | . | TRBJ1-4 | TRBV18 | TGTGCCAGCTCACCCGGGTCTGGTGAAAAACTGTTTTTT | CASSPGSGEKLFF
. | . | TRBJ2-5 | TRBV27 | TGTGCCAGCAGTTTATCGCGAACCAAAGAGACCCAGTACTTC | CASSLSRTKETQYF
. | . | TRBJ1-4 | TRBV18 | TGTGCCAGCTCACCAATGGGGGGCAAGACTAATGAAAAACTGTTTTTT | CASSPMGGKTNEKLFF
. | . | TRBJ2-1 | TRBV4-3 | TGCGCCAGCAGCTCAACCGGACGGCGGAGCTCCTACAATGAGCAGTTCTTC | CASSSTGRRSSYNEQFF
. | TRBD2 | TRBJ2-7 | TRBV5-4 | TGTGCCAGCAGCTCCCTGACTAGCGGTTACTACGAGCAGTACTTC | CASSSLTSGYYEQYF
. | TRBD2 | TRBJ2-1 | TRBV7-2 | TGTGCCAGCAGCTTATACCTCCGGACTAGCGTACACAATGAGCAGTTCTTC | CASSLYLRTSVHNEQFF
. | TRBD1 | TRBJ1-6 | TRBV6-5 | TGTGCCAGCAGCAGGGGGCCGGCCTATTCACCCCTCCACTTT | CASSRGPAYSPLHF
. | TRBD1 | TRBJ1-1 | TRBV15 | TGTGCCACCAGCAGAGATCTGGGAGGGGGCGCGATGGCTTTCTTT | CATSRDLGGGAMAFF
. | TRBD1 | TRBJ1-2 | TRBV29-1 | TGCAGCGTGGCCGGGACAGGGAACGGCTACACCTTC | CSVAGTGNGYTF
. | . | TRBJ2-7 | TRBV2 | TGTGCCAGCGGGGGGTGGCAAAACTACGAGCAGTACTTC | CASGGWQNYEQYF
. | . | TRBJ2-2 | TRBV19 | TGTGCCAGTAGGGAACACGTGGCGAACACCGGGGAGCTGTTTTTT | CASREHVANTGELFF
few | TRBD2 | TRBJ2-2 | TRBV6-4 | TGTGCCAGCAGCCCTAAGCGGGAGGATAACTGGAACACCGGGGAGCTGTTTTTT | CASSPKREDNWNTGELFF
. | TRBD1 | TRBJ1-6 | TRBV6-5 | TGTGCCAGCAGTTATGGCCGAGACAGGGATCGTTCACCCCTCCACTTT | CASSYGRDRDRSPLHF
once | . | TRBJ1-5 | TRBV19 | TGTGCCAGTAGTAAGACAGTTCCTAGCAATCAGCCCCAGCATTTT | CASSKTVPSNQPQHF
. | TRBD1 | TRBJ2-5 | TRBV6-1 | TGTGCCAGCAGTGAAGGTGGGACAGGGTACCCGAAAGAGACCCAGTACTTC | CASSEGGTGYPKETQYF
. | . | TRBJ2-4 | TRBV6-6 | TGTGCCAGCAGTCCCGACGCGCGGAACATTCAGTACTTC | CASSPDARNIQYF
. | . | TRBJ1-1 | TRBV6-5 | TGTGCCAGCATGAATTCACAGGCGGTCCGTACTGAAGCTTTCTTT | CASMNSQAVRTEAFF